This is a list of T cell receptor beta chains from one sample in a study of T cells expressing NK-cell markers. TCRdb reprocessed the 5' RACE reads, with one entry per CDR3 protein and no DNA. The data show about 460,000 distinct CDR3 sequences, and the top ten clones hold over 1.1%. Sequences were obtained from blood T cells: a sorted CD56 or NKG2C T cell subset, CD4+ or CD8+ T cells, or bulk PBMC T cells (not recorded which). The origin of the receptors is a woman aged 45-65 years in good health. Each CDR3 is given with its conserved first and last residue. Each record gives: V gene, J gene, CDR3 protein.

>TRBV9|TRBJ2-7
CASSVATEGGEQYF
>TRBV6-5|TRBJ2-2
CASSFLRGHGELFF
>TRBV12-3/TRBV12-4|TRBJ2-1
CAQGRQAEQFF
>TRBV5-6|TRBJ2-2
CASSPPGLAGGGSGELFF
>TRBV30|TRBJ2-4
CAWSENEDIQYF
>TRBV20-1|TRBJ1-1
CSAGGGRWTEAFF
>TRBV5-6|TRBJ2-7
CASTSRDREEYF
>TRBV12-5|TRBJ2-5
CASGLGLAGSGTQYF
>TRBV7-9|TRBJ2-5
CASSPWGGKETQYF
>TRBV9|TRBJ2-1
CASSEKLAGTNEQFF
>TRBV14|TRBJ1-2
CASSQDLAGGHLGGYTF
>TRBV4-1|TRBJ2-1
CASSTYSGQRYNEQFF
>TRBV6-1|TRBJ2-1
CASTLAGVAYNEQFF
>TRBV27|TRBJ2-1
CASFRDRGRSDYNEQFF
>TRBV14|TRBJ2-1
CASSHSTKGGNEQFF
>TRBV12-3/TRBV12-4|TRBJ2-1
CATAGGFNNEQFF
>TRBV15|TRBJ1-4
CATSHGARATNEKLFF
>TRBV2|TRBJ2-2
CASSSSGRGGELFF
>TRBV5-1|TRBJ2-3
CASRGLAGVQDTQYF
>TRBV10-3|TRBJ1-5
CAISESRQGRSNQPQHF
>TRBV20-1|TRBJ2-1
CSALARSNEQFF
>TRBV30|TRBJ1-1
CAWSPRGSEAFF
>TRBV11-3|TRBJ2-2
CASSIAVNTGELFF
>TRBV3-1|TRBJ1-1
CASSPRQGQNTEAFF
>TRBV6-2/TRBV6-3|TRBJ2-3
CASPTREGTDTQYF
>TRBV7-2|TRBJ1-4
CASRAFEEKLFF
>TRBV2|TRBJ1-4
CASTRDRGRVVANEKLFF
>TRBV20-1|TRBJ2-1
CSAKPGSSYNEQFF
>TRBV28|TRBJ1-4
CASIQSTTQAGREKLFF
>TRBV12-3/TRBV12-4|TRBJ2-7
CASTLHPYEQYF
>TRBV27|TRBJ2-1
CASSQAGEPPRNEQFF
>TRBV7-2|TRBJ1-2
CASSTDRAGGYTF
>TRBV29-1|TRBJ1-1
CSVEQGIRTEAFF
>TRBV27|TRBJ2-4
CASGPLSAKNIQYF
>TRBV6-1|TRBJ2-1
CASSARDRAYNEQFF
>TRBV4-1|TRBJ2-1
CASSQDLPSGIYNEQFF
>TRBV5-1|TRBJ2-5
CASRLGEETQYF
>TRBV7-2|TRBJ2-5
CASSRSTKSGETQYF
>TRBV9|TRBJ2-5
CASSSSGGREETQYF
>TRBV19|TRBJ1-1
CASSMNRGWTEAFF
>TRBV11-1|TRBJ2-3
CASSLSGRPILGTDTQYF
>TRBV9|TRBJ2-3
CASSVDTKDTQYF
>TRBV6-4|TRBJ2-3
CASSAQRGFTDTQYF
>TRBV4-1|TRBJ2-6
CASSQVTGGRSGANVLTF
>TRBV29-1|TRBJ2-7
CSVNRAGLSEQYF
>TRBV29-1|TRBJ1-1
CSVASQGLSNTEAFF
>TRBV20-1|TRBJ1-1
CSARWTGARLTEAFF
>TRBV29-1|TRBJ2-1
CSVQGLAGDIPNEQFF
>TRBV11-2|TRBJ2-3
CASSFAPQGATDTQYF
>TRBV29-1|TRBJ1-1
CSVQLVPNTEAFF
>TRBV20-1|TRBJ2-7
CSANGQFDNYEQYF
>TRBV29-1|TRBJ2-1
CSVGGLAAGNEQFF
>TRBV6-5|TRBJ2-5
CASSHSPGEETQYF
>TRBV20-1|TRBJ2-1
CSAQDGGLPDIGRFF